The 6 T cell receptor beta chains below were found in one sample sequenced in a study of T cell responses to AZD1222 COVID-19 vaccine. The table came from immunoSEQ multiplex PCR; TCRdb's copy has only in-frame clones and leaves some out. This table has about 140,000 clones, more than 85% appearing once. The starting material was peripheral blood, obtained on day 0 of AZD1222 vaccination. These TCRs come from an adult in good health.

The V and J genes are TRBV6-5 and TRBJ2-1, with TRBD1 identical over 7 bases. This CDR3 contains 14 residues. Germline-derived CDR1 and CDR2 are MNHEY and SVGAGI. V trimming: 6 bases; J trimming: 5 bases; junction bases outside the gene matches: 7. The CDR3 nucleotides are TGTGCCAGCAGCCCCGGCAGGGGGAACAATGAGCAGTTCTTC. Translating gives CASSPGRGNNEQFF.

A few counts support this clone. The chain carries TRBV9 and TRBJ2-3; D is unclear. V gave up 3 bases and J gave up 2 bases, with 4 bases separating them. Per the germline V gene, CDR1 is SGDLS and CDR2 is YYNGEE. CDR3 length equals 12 residues. CDR3 sequence: CASSADTDTQYF. The CDR3 bases are TGTGCCAGCAGCGCGGACACAGATACGCAGTATTTT. Full variable domain (missing parts from reference TRBV9 and TRBJ2-3): DSGVTQTPKHLITATGQRVTLRCSPRSGDLSVYWYQQSLDQGLQFLIQYYNGEERAKGNILERFSAQQFPDLHSELNLSSLELGDSALYFCASSADTDTQYFGPGTRLTVL.

This chain uses TRBV7-2 with TRBJ1-3, with 7 bases lining up with TRBD1. Looked up from germline, CDR1 is SGHTA and CDR2 is FQGNSA. The ends lost 5 bases at V and 3 bases at J; junction bases unmatched: 4. The CDR3 sequence is 14 residues long. The CDR3 spells CASSPTGDGNTIYF. The CDR3 nucleotides are TGTGCCAGCAGCCCCACAGGGGATGGAAACACCATATATTTT.

Here the CDR3 DNA reads TGTGCCACCAGTGATGTCCCCGGGACAGGGAATGGCTACACCTTC. This translates into CATSDVPGTGNGYTF. The chain has TRBV24-1 and TRBJ1-2; 9 bases line up with TRBD1. Germline assignment: CDR1 KGHDR and CDR2 SFDVKD. The length of the CDR3 is 15 residues. Trimming took 3 bases from V and 6 from J; bases not matched to a gene: 7.

V usage is TRBV19 and J usage is TRBJ2-2; possibly TRBD1 for D (6 bases). The CDR3 length is 15 residues. With 5 bases removed from V and 4 bases from J, the gap between germline ends came to 14 bases. Per germline, CDR1 LNHDA and CDR2 SQIVND (reference sequence). The CDR3 loop reads CASSRPGTTTGELFF. Written as DNA, the CDR3 is TGTGCCAGTAGTCGGCCCGGGACAACCACCGGGGAGCTGTTTTTT. The entire variable domain, with the rest obtained from reference TRBV19 and TRBJ2-2, is as follows: DGGITQSPKYLFRKEGQNVTLSCEQNLNHDAMYWYRQDPGQGLRLIYYSQIVNDFQKGDIAEGYSVSREKKESFPLTVTSAQKNPTAFYLCASSRPGTTTGELFFGEGSRLTVL.

V and J are TRBV29-1 and TRBJ2-7; D possibly corresponds to TRBD2 (6 bases). The CDR3 is 12 amino acids. Germline V gene lookup returns CDR1 SQVTM and CDR2 ANQGSEA. V lost 7 bases, J lost 3 bases, and 13 bases lay in between. The CDR3, as DNA: TGCAGCGCCCGGGGACTTCACTACGAGCAGTACTTC. Protein sequence: CSARGLHYEQYF.